One sample yielded the 5 T cell receptor beta chains listed below, sequenced in a study of blood T cell repertoires in COVID-19. Clones were read by immunoSEQ multiplex PCR, and TCRdb kept only the in-frame ones, dropping some. The sample consists of around 300,000 clones, about 85% of them appearing once. The sample comprised PBMCs or T cells enriched from blood (not recorded which). These receptors came from a woman aged 45 to 65 who had recovered from COVID-19.

This clone was recorded a few times. The chain has TRBV7-2 and TRBJ1-2; TRBD1 might be the D (6 bases). Germline values: CDR1 SGHTA, CDR2 FQGNSA. CDR3 length equals 14 residues. The germline V and J ends were trimmed by 1 base and 8 bases, with 14 bases remaining between them. CDR3 nucleotides: TGTGCCAGCAGCTTAGGCGGGGGCCTGGGGGGCTACACCTTC. Translating it yields CASSLGGGLGGYTF.

This clone appeared once. V usage is TRBV10-3 and J usage is TRBJ2-5; 8 bases map to TRBD2. V lost 6 bases and J lost 7; bases outside the gene matches: 10. The germline gives CDR1 ENHRY, CDR2 SYGVKD. The CDR3 extends over 14 amino acids. The CDR3 sequence: CAIRAGGGMVTQYF. CDR3 in DNA: TGTGCCATCAGGGCGGGAGGAGGGATGGTGACCCAGTACTTC.

For the CDR3, the DNA is TGTGCCAGCAGTTACGATCGGGGAGACAACTATGGCTACACCTTC. Its translation: CASSYDRGDNYGYTF. This sequence joins TRBV6-5 and TRBJ1-2; D is uncertain. V lost 2 bases and J 2 bases, leaving 12 bases between the germline ends. CDR3 length: 15 residues. From germline, CDR1 is MNHEY and CDR2 SVGAGI.

The CDR3 nucleotides read TGTGCCAGCAGTCTAATTGGACAGTTCAATGAGCAGTTCTTC. It specifies CASSLIGQFNEQFF. This chain uses TRBV6-2 or TRBV6-3 with TRBJ2-1; a weak D match, TRBD1 (6 bases). The length of the CDR3 is 14 residues. CDR1 and CDR2 from the germline V gene are MNHEY and SVGEGT. The V gene lost 5 bases and the J gene lost 6 bases, with 14 bases spanning the gap.

The chain is built from TRBV2 and TRBJ1-5; D uncertain. V gave up 6 bases and J gave up 7 bases, with 10 bases separating them. The CDR3 totals 12 residues. The V gene's germline CDR1 is SNHLY and CDR2 FYNNEI. The CDR3 region is CASRDPGQPQHF. CDR3 in DNA: TGTGCCAGCAGAGACCCGGGACAGCCCCAGCATTTT.